This T cell receptor beta chain is drawn from a study of CD8 T cells in Susac syndrome. cDNA came from about 0.46 to 1 ug RNA primed by random hexamers. Amplification of TCR beta CDR3 used immunoSEQ multiplex PCR across 54 Vbeta and 13 Jbeta. One entry per CDR3 protein results from TCRdb running MiXCR on the immunoSEQ multiplex PCR reads. The sample shows approximately 190,000 distinct CDR3 sequences, nearly 95% of them seen only once. Sequencing targeted TCR beta in T cells from blood (CD8+ and CD4+). The CDR3 covers 15 residues. Germline lookup yields CDR1 MNHEY and CDR2 SMNVEV (reference sequence). Losses at the gene ends were 1 base for V and 10 bases for J; bases not matched to a gene: 9. Overall study findings and caveats: The relatively small number of individuals in the TCR sequencing and HLA analysis was acknowledged by the study.

For this clonotype: The antigen is not known.

V gene TRBV27 combines with J gene TRBJ2-4, with 8 bases that match TRBD1. The source is a human donor with multiple sclerosis. Sequencing was performed on CD4+ T cells from PBMCs. CDR3 coding DNA: TGTGCCAGCAGTTTATACGACAGGGGCGCTAGGATTCAGTACTTC. This gives the protein CASSLYDRGARIQYF.